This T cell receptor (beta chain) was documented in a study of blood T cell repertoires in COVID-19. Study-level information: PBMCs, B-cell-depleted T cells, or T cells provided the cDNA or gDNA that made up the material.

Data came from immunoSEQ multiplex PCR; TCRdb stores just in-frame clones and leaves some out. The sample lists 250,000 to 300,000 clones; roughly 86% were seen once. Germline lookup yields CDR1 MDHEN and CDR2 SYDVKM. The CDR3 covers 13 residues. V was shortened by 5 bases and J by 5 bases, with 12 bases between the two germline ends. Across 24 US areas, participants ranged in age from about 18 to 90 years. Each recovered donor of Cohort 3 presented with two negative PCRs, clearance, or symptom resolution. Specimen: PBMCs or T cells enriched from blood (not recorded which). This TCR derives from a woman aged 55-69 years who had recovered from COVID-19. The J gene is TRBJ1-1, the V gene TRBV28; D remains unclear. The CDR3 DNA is TGTGCCAGCAGTCTTAGGAGGGAGACTGAAGCTTTCTTT. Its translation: CASSLRRETEAFF.